Described below is a single TCR beta chain sequence and its context. Its specificity is unknown. As the library was built, unique molecular identifiers were attached to individual cDNA molecules. TCRdb reprocessed the RACE reads via MiXCR and lists one record per CDR3 protein. The data contain approximately 80,000 distinct CDR3 sequences, roughly a tenth of them singletons. The sample is drawn from a study of human T cells and chemical hapten exposure. Study overall: Small differences in pooled library volume mainly drove the variation in TCR yields per sample. Study-level results: High-frequency TCRs, those above 1 in 1000, stayed the same after DPC sensitization.

With V trimmed by 2 bases and J by 9 bases, 3 bases remained unmatched. This CDR3 is built from 15 residues. The germline CDR1 and CDR2 sequences are KGHSH and LQKENI. Sample time point: patch test 2, 6 weeks after DPC sensitization. The treatment here: therapeutic diphenylcyclopropenone sensitization with weekly scalp DPC. Alopecia patients deemed DPC-suitable, aged 18 to 70, excluding pregnancy. This chain connects TRBV18 to TRBJ1-6; 11 bases fit TRBD1. The material was whole blood, obtained in connection with sensitization to the hapten diphenylcyclopropenone (DPC). The receptor's source is a woman aged 50 to 65 with alopecia areata. Some clones in this sample may be carry-over from other donors' samples. The CDR3 region has the DNA TGTGCCAGCTCACCAGAGGGACAGGGGGTTTCACCCCTCCACTTT. Its translation: CASSPEGQGVSPLHF.